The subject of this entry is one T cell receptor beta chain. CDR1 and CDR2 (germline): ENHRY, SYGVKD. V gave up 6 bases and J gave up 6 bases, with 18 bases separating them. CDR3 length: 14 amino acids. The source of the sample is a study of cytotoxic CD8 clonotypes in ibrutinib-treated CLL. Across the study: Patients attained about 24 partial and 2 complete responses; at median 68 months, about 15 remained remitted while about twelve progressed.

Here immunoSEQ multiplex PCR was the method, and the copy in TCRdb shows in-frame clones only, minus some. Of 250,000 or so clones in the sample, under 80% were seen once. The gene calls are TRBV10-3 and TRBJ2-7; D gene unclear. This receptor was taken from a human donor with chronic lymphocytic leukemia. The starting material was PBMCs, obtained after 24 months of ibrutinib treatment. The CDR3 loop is CAISAPAAGSEQYF. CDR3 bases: TGTGCCATCAGCGCCCCGGCCGCCGGGTCCGAGCAGTACTTC.